The 32 T cell receptor beta chains in this list originate from one sample, sequenced in a study of blood T cell repertoires in COVID-19. Using immunoSEQ multiplex PCR, the repertoire was profiled, and TCRdb retains in-frame clones only, with some absent. The table shows about 460,000 clones, with 80% to 90% occurring only once. What was sequenced was PBMCs or T cells enriched from blood (not recorded which). The source is a woman in her sixties or seventies who had recovered from COVID-19.

The J gene is TRBJ1-1, the V gene TRBV18; 7 positions match TRBD1. V was clipped by 4 bases and J by 4 bases; unmatched bases: 6. The CDR3 covers 14 residues. Germline CDR1 reads KGHSH; CDR2 reads LQKENI. The DNA of the CDR3 is TGTGCCAGCTCACTAGGACAGGCTCCCACTGAAGCTTTCTTT. This sequence encodes CASSLGQAPTEAFF.

This clone was seen more than once but under ten times. CDR3 amino acids: CASRRQGFGNSPLHF. Written as DNA, the CDR3 is TGTGCCAGCAGGAGACAGGGGTTTGGTAATTCACCCCTCCACTTT. J is TRBJ1-6 and V is TRBV19; 8 nucleotides match TRBD1. Germline values: CDR1 LNHDA, CDR2 SQIVND (reference sequence). The CDR3 has 15 amino acids. The junction had 10 bases not matched to a gene; V was cut back by 9 bases and J by 6 bases.

The chain uses TRBV3-1 (or the pseudogene TRBV3-2) and TRBJ1-4; D uncertain. The CDR3 spans 11 residues. The ends were cut back, 3 bases at V and 7 bases at J, with 3 bases in the middle. Germline loops: CDR1 LGHDT, CDR2 YNNKEL (reference sequence). The CDR3 DNA is TGTGCCAGCAGCCAGAGTGAAAAACTGTTTTTT. Its translation: CASSQSEKLFF.

The table lists this clone with a few counts. The chain links TRBV19 to TRBJ1-5; TRBD1 matches at 8 bases. Trimming at V came to 4 bases and at J to 6 bases, leaving 8 bases not matched to a gene. CDR3 length: 15 residues. Germline V gene sequence: CDR1 LNHDA, CDR2 SQIVND (reference sequence). CDR3 sequence (DNA): TGTGCCAGTAGTACCCCCGGACAGGGCGGTCAGCCCCAGCATTTT. Amino acids: CASSTPGQGGQPQHF.

To note about this clone: Other DNA variants within this sample encode the same CDR3. The chain links TRBV4-1 to TRBJ2-6, with no clear D. CDR3 length equals 15 residues. CDR1 MGHRA and CDR2 YSYEKL come from the germline V gene. V gave up 0 bases and J gave up 3 bases, with 6 bases separating them. In nucleotides, the CDR3 is TGCGCCAGCAGCCAAGATAATAGTGGGGCCAACGTCCTGACTTTC. It translates to CASSQDNSGANVLTF.

V and J are TRBV6-2 or TRBV6-3 and TRBJ1-5; maybe TRBD1 (6 bases). CDR1 and CDR2 from the germline V gene are MNHEY and SVGEGT. The CDR3 is 16 amino acids. The ends were cut back, 2 bases at V and 5 bases at J, with 16 bases in the middle. The CDR3: CASSYPIVAGDQPQHF. The CDR3 DNA is TGTGCCAGCAGTTACCCGATCGTGGCAGGGGATCAGCCCCAGCATTTT.

This clone was seen just once. The chain recombines TRBV7-9 with TRBJ2-7, with D tentatively TRBD1 (6 bases). CDR3 length equals 13 residues. CDR1 and CDR2 (germline): SEHNR, FQNEAQ (reference sequence). With 5 bases removed from V and 1 base from J, the gap between germline ends came to 9 bases. DNA for the CDR3: TGTGCCAGCAGCCCGGACAGTTCCTACGAGCAGTACTTC. Translating gives CASSPDSSYEQYF. Based on the CDR3 plus reference TRBV7-9 and TRBJ2-7, the full variable domain is DTGVSQNPRHKITKRGQNVTFRCDPISEHNRLYWYRQTLGQGPEFLTYFQNEAQLEKSRLLSDRFSAERPKGSFSTLEIQRTEQGDSAMYLCASSPDSSYEQYFGPGTRLTVT.

The chain combines TRBV4-1 with TRBJ2-7, with 9 bases aligning to TRBD1. The CDR3 covers 15 residues. V was pared by 6 bases and J by 2 bases, with 8 bases of the junction left unmatched. The germline V gene encodes CDR1 MGHRA and CDR2 YSYEKL. DNA of the CDR3: TGCGCCAGCAGTCACCCGGGACAGGGTACCTACGAGCAGTACTTC. This sequence encodes CASSHPGQGTYEQYF.

J is TRBJ1-1 and V is TRBV5-1; D is unresolved. V was shortened by 0 bases and J by 0 bases, with 6 bases between the two germline ends. From germline, CDR1 is SGHRS and CDR2 YFSETQ. The CDR3 contains 14 residues. DNA of the CDR3: TGCGCCAGCAGCTTGGCCAGCGTGAACACTGAAGCTTTCTTT. Translated, it gives CASSLASVNTEAFF.

V gene TRBV24-1 combines with J gene TRBJ2-1, with 8 bases identical to TRBD2. The CDR3 length is 17 residues. V lost 3 bases and J lost 3; bases outside the gene matches: 9. Looked up from germline, CDR1 is KGHDR and CDR2 is SFDVKD. CDR3 in amino acids: CATSDPSGRGVYNEQFF. CDR3 DNA: TGTGCCACCAGTGATCCATCGGGGCGGGGGGTCTACAATGAGCAGTTCTTC.

In regard to this clone: Sequence at one end of the junction differs from germline and may be a read error. The rearrangement uses TRBV7-9 and TRBJ2-5, with D hard to call. The CDR3 has 12 amino acids. Germline V gives CDR1 SEHNR, CDR2 FQNEAQ (reference sequence). The CDR3 DNA reads TGTGCCAGCAGCTTCGAAAACGTGGGCTTCAACTTC. It is translated as CASSFENVGFNF.

The V gene is TRBV4-1, the J gene TRBJ1-6; D not certain. The CDR3 totals 13 residues. Germline V gene lookup returns CDR1 MGHRA and CDR2 YSYEKL. V lost 11 bases and J lost 7, with 15 bases in between. This chain's CDR3 is CAVKEEGNSPLHF. The CDR3, as DNA: TGCGCCGTCAAGGAAGAGGGAAATTCACCCCTCCACTTT.

The chain couples TRBV19 to TRBJ2-3; TRBD2 aligns across 8 bases. Germline V CDR1 and CDR2: LNHDA, SQIVND (reference sequence). V was clipped by 10 bases and J by 2 bases; unmatched bases: 8. This CDR3 has 14 residues. The CDR3 bases are TGTGCCACTGCACTAGCGGTATACACAGATACGCAGTATTTT. Amino acid sequence: CATALAVYTDTQYF.

V usage is TRBV27 and J usage is TRBJ2-7; 8 bases align to TRBD1. The V and J ends lost 5 bases and 5 bases, in that order; junction bases with no gene match: 5. There are 13 residues in the CDR3. Germline V CDR1 and CDR2: MNHEY, SMNVEV (reference sequence). In nucleotides, the CDR3 is TGTGCCAGCAGTCACCGGGACAGGAACGAGCAGTACTTC. It codes for CASSHRDRNEQYF.

The genes are TRBV5-1 and TRBJ2-7, with a possible D match to TRBD1 (6 bases). Trimming left V 2 bases short and J 6 bases short, with 15 bases between. The CDR3 spans 14 residues. Germline V gene sequence: CDR1 SGHRS, CDR2 YFSETQ. CDR3 coding DNA: TGCGCCAGCAGCTTTGGAACTCAAGGGGGCGAGCAGTACTTC. Translation gives CASSFGTQGGEQYF.

The chain is built from TRBV5-5 and TRBJ2-7; TRBD2 matches at 10 bases. Germline CDR1 and CDR2: SGHKS and YYEKEE (reference sequence). J gave up 5 bases and V 1 base, and 9 bases lay outside the gene matches. The length of the CDR3 is 16 residues. The CDR3 DNA follows: TGTGCCAGCAGCTTGTCGGAGCGGGGGGGCCTTAACGAGCAGTACTTC. Its translation is CASSLSERGGLNEQYF.

This sequence joins TRBV19 and TRBJ1-2; 9 bases align to TRBD1. The CDR3 is made up of 14 amino acids. Germline V lookup: CDR1 LNHDA, CDR2 SQIVND (reference sequence). Trimming at V came to 0 bases and at J to 8 bases, leaving 4 bases not matched to a gene. This CDR3 reads CASSIEGQGSGYTF. The CDR3 coding sequence is TGTGCCAGTAGTATAGAGGGACAGGGTAGCGGCTACACCTTC.

The chain links TRBV6-5 to TRBJ1-5; TRBD1 aligns across 7 bases. J gave up 7 bases and V 4 bases, and 7 bases lay outside the gene matches. CDR1 is MNHEY and CDR2 is SVGAGI in the germline V gene. CDR3 length: 14 residues. DNA for the CDR3: TGTGCCAGCAGTTCCAGACAGGGACGACAGCCCCAGCATTTT. Translating gives CASSSRQGRQPQHF.

The chain is built from TRBV9 and TRBJ1-3, with TRBD1 matching 8 bases. In germline, CDR1 is SGDLS, CDR2 YYNGEE. V shed 0 bases and J 8 bases; nucleotides not matched to a gene: 16. The CDR3 covers 18 residues. DNA of the CDR3: TGTGCCAGCAGCGTAGAGGCCGCCGCCGGGACAGGAAAGTACACCATATATTTT. It translates to CASSVEAAAGTGKYTIYF.

There are a few counts of this clone. CDR3 loop: CASSPQGVGGYTF. DNA of the CDR3: TGTGCCAGCAGCCCACAGGGGGTTGGTGGCTACACCTTC. The chain has TRBV7-2 and TRBJ1-2, with 8 positions matching TRBD1. CDR1 is SGHTA and CDR2 is FQGNSA in the germline V gene. The CDR3 totals 13 residues. J lost 7 bases, V lost 5 bases, and 6 bases had no gene match.

The rearrangement uses TRBV10-2 and TRBJ2-7; TRBD2 aligns across 7 bases. Trimming took 3 bases from V and 6 from J; bases not matched to a gene: 8. The CDR3 sequence is 14 residues long. Per the germline V gene, CDR1 is WSHSY and CDR2 is SAAADI. The CDR3 region has the DNA TGCGCCAGCAGTGATCCTGGCGGGGAGGGCGAGCAGTACGTC. Protein sequence: CASSDPGGEGEQYV.

This clone has only one observation. The chain has TRBV30 and TRBJ2-2; D not resolved. CDR1 and CDR2 from the germline V gene are GTSNPN and SVGIG (reference sequence). The V end lost 5 bases, the J end lost 3 bases, and 13 bases lay between the germline ends. The CDR3 has 14 residues. This chain's CDR3 is CAWDTAPHTGELFF. In DNA form, the CDR3 reads TGTGCCTGGGATACAGCACCTCACACCGGGGAGCTGTTTTTT.

This clone was detected only a few times. The V gene is TRBV3-1 (or the pseudogene TRBV3-2), the J gene TRBJ2-7, with 9 bases fitting TRBD1. After removal of 5 bases from V and 4 bases from J, the junction contained 6 bases not matched to a gene. This CDR3 has 14 residues. Germline values: CDR1 LGHDT, CDR2 YNNKEL (reference sequence). This CDR3 reads CASSGGQGRYEQYF. The CDR3 DNA reads as TGTGCCAGCAGCGGGGGACAGGGACGTTACGAGCAGTACTTC.

In this sample, this clone turned up once. V gene TRBV7-8 combines with J gene TRBJ2-6; 10 nucleotides agree with TRBD1. J gave up 4 bases and V 6 bases, and 9 bases lay outside the gene matches. CDR1 and CDR2 from the germline V gene are SGHVS and FQNEAQ. The CDR3 has 17 amino acids. CDR3 sequence (DNA): TGTGCCAGCAGGACAGGGGGCGCTTCGGACGGGGCCAACGTCCTGACTTTC. Translated: CASRTGGASDGANVLTF.

The rearrangement uses TRBV11-2 and TRBJ2-3, with TRBD2 matching over 8 bases. Germline V gene data show CDR1 as SGHAT and CDR2 as FQNNGV. Losses at the gene ends were 5 bases for V and 2 bases for J; bases not matched to a gene: 18. The CDR3 is made up of 19 amino acids. This chain's CDR3 is CASSIRLVSGGGFTDTQYF. The CDR3, as DNA: TGTGCCAGCAGCATACGACTGGTGTCTGGCGGGGGGTTCACAGATACGCAGTATTTT.

Of note for this clone: The DNA is omitted, as the CDR3 cannot be located on it reliably, and the CDR3 follows TCRdb's listing. This chain uses TRBV21-1 with TRBJ2-1; TRBD1 is taken as the D call from the table, unchecked against the DNA. TRBV21-1 is labeled a pseudogene. The CDR3 is 21 amino acids in total, end residues counted. CDR3 in amino acids: CASSRGVGQGAPLWGYNEQFF.

The chain recombines TRBV4-1 with TRBJ2-1; TRBD2 matches at 13 bases. The V and J ends lost 4 bases and 4 bases, in that order; junction bases with no gene match: 4. Germline CDR1 MGHRA, CDR2 YSYEKL. This CDR3 region has 16 residues. CDR3 sequence reads: CASSPLLAGGYNEQFF. In DNA, the CDR3 is TGCGCCAGCAGCCCCCTACTAGCGGGGGGGTACAATGAGCAGTTCTTC.

The chain has TRBV21-1 and TRBJ2-7; TRBD2 was called by the table and not checked on the DNA. TRBV21-1 is termed a pseudogene. This CDR3 has 13 amino acids. The CDR3 sequence is CASRQLSFYEQYV. CDR3 DNA: TGTGCCAGCAGGCAACTTTCCTTTTACGAGCAGTACGTC.

V usage is TRBV7-2 and J usage is TRBJ2-5; TRBD1 agrees at 7 bases. V trimming: 5 bases; J trimming: 3 bases; junction bases outside the gene matches: 6. Germline V CDR1 and CDR2: SGHTA, FQGNSA. The length of the CDR3 is 14 residues. The CDR3 DNA sequence: TGTGCCAGCAGCCCCAGGACAGGCAAAGAGACCCAGTACTTC. It is translated as CASSPRTGKETQYF.

This clone was seen only once. V is TRBV7-2 and J is TRBJ1-2, with 8 positions matching TRBD1. This CDR3 is built from 16 residues. V trimming: 3 bases; J trimming: 5 bases; junction bases outside the gene matches: 11. Germline V gene data show CDR1 as SGHTA and CDR2 as FQGNSA. In DNA form, the CDR3 reads TGTGCCAGCAGCTTCACAGGCGACAGGGGAAGGTATGGCTACACCTTC. This encodes CASSFTGDRGRYGYTF.

The chain joins TRBV6-5 to TRBJ1-1, with D possibly matching TRBD1 (6 bases). The V gene lost 0 bases and the J gene lost 11 bases, with 10 bases spanning the gap. The CDR3 contains 12 residues. CDR1 and CDR2 (germline): MNHEY, SVGAGI. CDR3 DNA: TGTGCCAGCAGTTACTCCGCGGGGGCCGCTTTCTTT. The encoded protein is CASSYSAGAAFF.

The chain recombines TRBV14 with TRBJ1-4; 8 bases are shared with TRBD1. Per the germline V gene, CDR1 is SGHDN and CDR2 is FVKESK. Trimming cost V 3 bases and J 7 bases; bases outside gene matches: 4. This CDR3 has 14 amino acids. The CDR3 region is CASSQDRATEKLFF. The CDR3 coding sequence is TGTGCCAGCAGCCAGGACAGGGCGACTGAAAAACTGTTTTTT.